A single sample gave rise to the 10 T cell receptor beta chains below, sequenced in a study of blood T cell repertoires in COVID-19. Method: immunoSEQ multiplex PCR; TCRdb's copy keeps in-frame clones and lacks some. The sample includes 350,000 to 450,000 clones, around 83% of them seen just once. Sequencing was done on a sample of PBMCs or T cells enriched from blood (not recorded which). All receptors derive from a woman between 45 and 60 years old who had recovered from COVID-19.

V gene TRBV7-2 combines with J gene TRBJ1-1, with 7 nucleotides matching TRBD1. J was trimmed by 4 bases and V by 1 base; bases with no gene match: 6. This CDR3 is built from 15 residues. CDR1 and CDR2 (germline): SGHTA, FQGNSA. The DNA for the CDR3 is TGTGCCAGCAGCTTAGAGGGGGCAGGGATCACTGAAGCTTTCTTT. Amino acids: CASSLEGAGITEAFF.

CDR3 in DNA: TGCGCCAGCAGCCACCGGGTCGGAACTGAAGCTTTCTTT. This encodes CASSHRVGTEAFF. V usage is TRBV4-3 and J usage is TRBJ1-1, with D unclear. The germline CDR1 and CDR2 sequences are LGHNA and YSLEER. The CDR3 runs 13 residues. Trimming removed 3 bases from V and 5 bases from J, with 10 bases in between.

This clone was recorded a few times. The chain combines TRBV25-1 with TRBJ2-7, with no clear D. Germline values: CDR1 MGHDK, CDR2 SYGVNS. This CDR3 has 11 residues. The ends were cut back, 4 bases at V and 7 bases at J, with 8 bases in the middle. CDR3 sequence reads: CASSALLEQYF. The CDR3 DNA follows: TGTGCCAGCAGTGCCCTCCTGGAGCAGTACTTC.

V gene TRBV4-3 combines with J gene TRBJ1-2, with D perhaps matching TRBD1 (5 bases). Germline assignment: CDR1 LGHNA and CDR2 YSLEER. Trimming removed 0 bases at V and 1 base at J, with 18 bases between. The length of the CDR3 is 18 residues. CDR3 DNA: TGCGCCAGCAGCCAAGATGTGTACGGGGGGAATAGTAACTATGGCTACACCTTC. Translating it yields CASSQDVYGGNSNYGYTF.

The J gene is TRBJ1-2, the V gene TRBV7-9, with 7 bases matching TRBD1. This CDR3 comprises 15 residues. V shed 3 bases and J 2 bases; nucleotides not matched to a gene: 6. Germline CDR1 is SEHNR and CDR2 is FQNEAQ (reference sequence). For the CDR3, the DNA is TGTGCCAGCAGCTTGAACCGGGACAGCAACTATGGCTACACCTTC. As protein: CASSLNRDSNYGYTF. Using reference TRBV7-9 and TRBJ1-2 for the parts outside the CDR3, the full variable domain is DTGVSQNPRHKITKRGQNVTFRCDPISEHNRLYWYRQTLGQGPEFLTYFQNEAQLEKSRLLSDRFSAERPKGSFSTLEIQRTEQGDSAMYLCASSLNRDSNYGYTFGSGTRLTVV.

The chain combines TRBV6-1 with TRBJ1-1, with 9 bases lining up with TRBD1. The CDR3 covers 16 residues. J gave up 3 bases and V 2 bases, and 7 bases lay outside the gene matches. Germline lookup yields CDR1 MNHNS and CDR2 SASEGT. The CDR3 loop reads CASSELGTGWHTEAFF. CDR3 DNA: TGTGCCAGCAGTGAATTGGGGACAGGGTGGCACACTGAAGCTTTCTTT.

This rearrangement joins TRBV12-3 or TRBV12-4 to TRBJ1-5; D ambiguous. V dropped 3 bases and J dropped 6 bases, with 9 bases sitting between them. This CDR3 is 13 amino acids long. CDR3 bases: TGTGCCAGCAGTTTCCGGGGAAGTCAGCCCCAGCATTTT. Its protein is CASSFRGSQPQHF.

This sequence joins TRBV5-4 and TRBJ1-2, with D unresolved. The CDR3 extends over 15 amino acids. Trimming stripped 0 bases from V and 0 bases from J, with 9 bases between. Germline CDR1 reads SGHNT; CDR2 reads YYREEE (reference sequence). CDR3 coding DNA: TGTGCCAGCAGCTTGGAGGCAGGCGCTAACTATGGCTACACCTTC. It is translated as CASSLEAGANYGYTF. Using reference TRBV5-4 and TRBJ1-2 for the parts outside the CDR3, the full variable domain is ETGVTQSPTHLIKTRGQQVTLRCSSQSGHNTVSWYQQALGQGPQFIFQYYREEENGRGNFPPRFSGLQFPNYSSELNVNALELDDSALYLCASSLEAGANYGYTFGSGTRLTVV.

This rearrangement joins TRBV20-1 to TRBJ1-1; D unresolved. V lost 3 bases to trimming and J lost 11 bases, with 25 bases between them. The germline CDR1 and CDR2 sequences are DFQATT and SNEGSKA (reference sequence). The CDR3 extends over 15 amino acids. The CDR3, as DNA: TGCAGTGCTAGTGCGGTCCTACGTTATCCAACGGGTGCTTTCTTT. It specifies CSASAVLRYPTGAFF.

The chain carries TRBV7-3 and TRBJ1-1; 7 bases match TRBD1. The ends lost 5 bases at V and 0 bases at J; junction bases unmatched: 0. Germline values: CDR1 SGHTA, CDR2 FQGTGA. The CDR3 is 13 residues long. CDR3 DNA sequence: TGTGCCAGCAGCGGGACAGTGAACACTGAAGCTTTCTTT. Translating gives CASSGTVNTEAFF.